This entry features one T cell receptor beta chain sequence. The antigen is undetermined. This sample was taken from a study of Ad26.COV2.S vaccination and SARS-CoV-2 variants. Turning to the study itself: Donor was in the COV1001 Ad26.COV2.S trial arm.

Generated by immunoSEQ multiplex PCR, the TCRdb table keeps only in-frame clones and is missing some. The sample lists some 270,000 clones, 87% occurring once. Findings of the study overall: Vaccinated and placebo-treated recipients had similar non-spike TCR breadth. Using TCR breadth and depth analyses may have led to underestimated total T cell responses.

The sample's treatment: 15 to 20 received Ad26.COV2.S at low or high dose, single or two shots; five or six received placebo; per-sample allocation not given. Collection of the samples took place on day 63 after the first injection of vaccine or placebo. V dropped 0 bases and J dropped 3; count of bases not matched to a gene: 8. This CDR3 comprises 16 residues. Germline CDR1 reads GTSNPN; CDR2 reads SVGIG (reference sequence). The clonotype originates from a person aged 18 to 65 who received the Ad26.COV2.S COVID-19 vaccine or a placebo. Sequenced material: peripheral blood, taken in a trial of Ad26.COV2.S vaccine versus placebo. The J gene is TRBJ2-3, the V gene TRBV30, with 8 positions matching TRBD2. CDR3 region: CAWSVAGAPGTDTQYF. Here the CDR3 DNA reads TGTGCCTGGAGTGTAGCGGGAGCTCCCGGGACAGATACGCAGTATTTT.